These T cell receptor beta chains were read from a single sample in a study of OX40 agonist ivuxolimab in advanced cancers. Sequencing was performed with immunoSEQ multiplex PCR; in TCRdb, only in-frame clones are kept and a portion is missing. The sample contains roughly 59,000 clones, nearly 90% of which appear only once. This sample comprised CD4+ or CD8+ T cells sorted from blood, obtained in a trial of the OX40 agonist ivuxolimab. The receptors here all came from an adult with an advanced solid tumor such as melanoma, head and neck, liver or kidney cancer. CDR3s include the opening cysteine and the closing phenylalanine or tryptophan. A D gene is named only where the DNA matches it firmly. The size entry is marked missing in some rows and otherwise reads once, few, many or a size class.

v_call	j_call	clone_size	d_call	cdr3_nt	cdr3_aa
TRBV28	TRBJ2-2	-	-	TGTGCCAGCAGCATGGCCCAGACGGGCACCGGGGAGCTGTTTTTT	CASSMAQTGTGELFF
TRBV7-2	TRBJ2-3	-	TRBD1	TGTGCCAGCAGCTTAGGATCGACAGGGGCCGATACGCAGTATTTT	CASSLGSTGADTQYF
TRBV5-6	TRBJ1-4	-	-	TGTGCCAGCAGCTTGGAGCAGGGCGGCTCAACTAATGAAAAACTGTTTTTT	CASSLEQGGSTNEKLFF
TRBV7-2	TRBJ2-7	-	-	TGTGCCAGCAGCCTAAGCGGAAAAAACTACGAGCAGTACTTC	CASSLSGKNYEQYF
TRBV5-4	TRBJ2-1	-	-	TGTGCCAGCAGCTTGGAGACAGTGTCCCCCTACAATGAGCAGTTCTTC	CASSLETVSPYNEQFF
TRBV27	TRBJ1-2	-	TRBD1	TGTGCCAGCAGTGCCCGGACAGGGGACTATGGCTACACCTTC	CASSARTGDYGYTF
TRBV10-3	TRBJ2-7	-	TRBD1	TGTGCCATGTCCGGGACAGGGTCTGCCGAGCAGTACTTC	CAMSGTGSAEQYF
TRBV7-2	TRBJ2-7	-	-	TGTGCCAGCAGCCCTCAAAGCCTCAACGAGCAGTACTTC	CASSPQSLNEQYF
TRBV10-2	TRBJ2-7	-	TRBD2	TGCGCCAGCAGCAATACTAGCGGGAGTTGGTACGAGCAGTACTTC	CASSNTSGSWYEQYF
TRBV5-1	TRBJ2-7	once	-	TGCGCCAGCAGTGGTTCAGGGGTTGGCGAGCAGTACTTC	CASSGSGVGEQYF
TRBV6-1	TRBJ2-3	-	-	TGTGCCAGCGAAGGGGGGGGCGGTACAGATACGCAGTATTTT	CASEGGGGTDTQYF
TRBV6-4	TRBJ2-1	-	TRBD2	TGTGCCAGCAGCGTTCATACGGCGGGAGGTAATGAGCAGTTCTTC	CASSVHTAGGNEQFF
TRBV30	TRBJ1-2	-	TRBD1	TGTGCCTGGGACGACAGGGTTAGGGATGGCTACACCTTC	CAWDDRVRDGYTF
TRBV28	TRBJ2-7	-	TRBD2	TGTGCCAGCAGACGAGGGACTACCTACGAGCAGTACTTC	CASRRGTTYEQYF
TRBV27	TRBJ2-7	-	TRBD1	TGTGCCAGCAGTTTAAAGCCACAGGGGTTCTCCTACGAGCAGTACTTC	CASSLKPQGFSYEQYF
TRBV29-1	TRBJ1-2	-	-	TGCAGCGCCCTCTCCCCGGACTTATTTTTAAACTATGGCTACACCTTC	CSALSPDLFLNYGYTF
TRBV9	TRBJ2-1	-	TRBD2	TGTGCCAGCAGCATCCGTAGCGGGAGCTCCTACAATGAGCAGTTCTTC	CASSIRSGSSYNEQFF
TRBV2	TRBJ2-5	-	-	TGTGCCAGCAGTGACGGTGTAGGCAGACAAGAGACCCAGTACTTC	CASSDGVGRQETQYF
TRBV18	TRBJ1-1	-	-	TGTGCCAGCTCACCACGGCTTACAGGGCCGGGGGGAACTGAAGCTTTCTTT	CASSPRLTGPGGTEAFF
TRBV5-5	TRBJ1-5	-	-	TGTGCCAGCAGCTTGCCGTATAGCAATCAGCCCCAGCATTTT	CASSLPYSNQPQHF
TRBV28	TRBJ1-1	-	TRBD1	TGTGCCAGCAGTACACTCCGGGACAGGGAAGTCACTGAAGCTTTCTTT	CASSTLRDREVTEAFF
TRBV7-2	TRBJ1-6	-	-	TGTGCCAGCTCGTATCCCTATAATTCACCCCTCCACTTT	CASSYPYNSPLHF
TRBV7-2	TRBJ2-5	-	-	TGTGCCAGCAAGCAGGGGGAGACCCAGTACTTC	CASKQGETQYF
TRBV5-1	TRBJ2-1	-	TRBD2	TGCGCCAGCAGCTCGACTAGCGGGAGGGCCCAGGGGGTGGGGAATGAGCAGTTCTTC	CASSSTSGRAQGVGNEQFF
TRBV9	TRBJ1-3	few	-	TGTGCCAGCAGCGTAGCGGGAGATCGGTCCATATATTTT	CASSVAGDRSIYF
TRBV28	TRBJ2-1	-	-	TGTGCCAGCAGTCCATGGGGAGGGGGGCAGAGAAATGAGCAGTTCTTC	CASSPWGGGQRNEQFF
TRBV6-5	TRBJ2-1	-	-	TGTGCCAGCAGTTACTCAGGGGGGATTCGTCCCTATGAGCAGTTCTTC	CASSYSGGIRPYEQFF
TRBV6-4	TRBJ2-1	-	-	TGTGCCAGCAGCAGATTTAGCCACAGCTCCTACAATGAGCAGTTCTTC	CASSRFSHSSYNEQFF
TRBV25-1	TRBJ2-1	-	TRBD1	TGTGCCAGCAGGACAGGGGGCGTCCTAGCGGATGAGCAGTTCTTC	CASRTGGVLADEQFF
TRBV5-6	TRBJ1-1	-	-	TGTGCCAGCAGCTTGGGGCCCCAACTGAACACTGAAGCTTTCTTT	CASSLGPQLNTEAFF
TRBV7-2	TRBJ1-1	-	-	TGTGCCAGCAGCTTACAGGGTTCTAGCCCTGAAGCTTTCTTT	CASSLQGSSPEAFF
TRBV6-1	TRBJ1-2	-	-	TGTGCCAGCAGTGAAGTCGTCGGAGGGGGCTATGGCTACACCTTC	CASSEVVGGGYGYTF
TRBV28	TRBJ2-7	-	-	TGTGCCAGCAGTTCACGTGGGGGCCTGGAGCAGTACTTC	CASSSRGGLEQYF
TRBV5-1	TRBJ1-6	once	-	TGCGCCAGCAGCTTGGCCGAGGGGCTCGTGAATTCACCCCTCCACTTT	CASSLAEGLVNSPLHF
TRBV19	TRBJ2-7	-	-	TGTGCCAGTAGTATTTTGTTCGGCGGGTACGAGCAGTACTTC	CASSILFGGYEQYF
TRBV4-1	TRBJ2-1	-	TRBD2	TGCGCCAGCCGAGCGGGAGAGAACTACAATGAGCAGTTCTTC	CASRAGENYNEQFF
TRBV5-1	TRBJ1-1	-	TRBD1	TGCGCCAGCAGCCAGGGACAGGGAGGTAACACTGAAGCTTTCTTT	CASSQGQGGNTEAFF
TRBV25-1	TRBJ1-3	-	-	TGTGCCAGCAGAGAACAGGGAAATGGAAACACCATATATTTT	CASREQGNGNTIYF
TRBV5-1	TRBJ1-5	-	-	TGCGCCAGCAGCGTACAGGGTAGCGATCAGCCCCAGCATTTT	CASSVQGSDQPQHF
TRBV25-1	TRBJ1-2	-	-	TGTGCCAGCAGTGTGATCAGGACGTGGGGAGAGGGCTACACCTTC	CASSVIRTWGEGYTF
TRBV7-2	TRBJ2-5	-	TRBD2	TGTGCCAGCAGGAGAAGAGCGGGAGTAGAGACCCAGTACTTC	CASRRRAGVETQYF
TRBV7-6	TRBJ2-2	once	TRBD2	TGTGCCAGCAGCCTCATAGCGGGGTCCGGGGAGCTGTTTTTT	CASSLIAGSGELFF
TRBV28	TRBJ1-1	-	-	TGTGCCAGCAGTTTATGGGGGGGCACTGAAGCTTTCTTT	CASSLWGGTEAFF
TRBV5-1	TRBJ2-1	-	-	TGCGCCAGCAGCAGGGAGCACTCCTACAATGAGCAGTTCTTC	CASSREHSYNEQFF